This paragraph covers one T cell receptor (beta chain) sequence. Its antigen is still unknown. This record belongs to a study of cytomegalovirus exposure and HLA in healthy donors. Across the whole study: The roughly 130 validation repertoires used the same platform as the roughly 670 first-cohort repertoires, a later analysis reported.

Only in-frame clones appear in the TCRdb table, and some are missing; sequencing was by immunoSEQ multiplex PCR. The sample carries about 120,000 clones, 89% recorded once. The germline V gene has CDR1 SNHLY and CDR2 FYNNEI. The CDR3 is 14 amino acids. The V end lost 4 bases, the J end lost 0 bases, and 9 bases lay between the germline ends. Study-wide results and caveats: Cytomegalovirus-associated TCR beta chains were listed, numbering more than 150. In vitro checks showed that three CMV-associated chains really do target CMV antigens. That first-cohort TCR clusters tended to co-occur in the roughly 120 validation repertoires was found in a later analysis.

Sequencing was carried out using PBMCs. This receptor was taken from a woman in her late teens or twenties in good health and CMV-seronegative. This chain connects TRBV2 to TRBJ1-1; D gene unclear. DNA of the CDR3: TGTGCCAGCAGTGTTTCCCTTCTGAACACTGAAGCTTTCTTT. This encodes CASSVSLLNTEAFF.